The rows below give T cell receptor beta chains drawn from one sample of a study of identical twins. MiXCR, run by TCRdb on the 5' RACE reads, gives a single entry per CDR3 protein. The table lists fewer than 800,000 distinct CDR3 sequences, roughly 7.1% of them singletons. These same records also appear under a second study, on yellow fever vaccine responses in identical twins.

The material sequenced was PBMCs. Receptors originate from a woman between 18 and 29 years old in good health. CDR3s include the opening cysteine and the closing phenylalanine or tryptophan. The D gene is left open where the match is weak. Not all rows give a size; the values are once, few, many and, for expanded clones, a class.

size | J | V | D | CDR3 | DNA
NA | TRBJ1-2 | TRBV29-1 | NA | CSVPGDPAGYGYTF | TGCAGCGTTCCGGGGGATCCGGCGGGCTATGGCTACACCTTC
NA | TRBJ2-7 | TRBV3-1 | NA | CASSQEGNRDPYEQYF | TGTGCCAGCAGCCAAGAGGGAAACAGGGACCCCTACGAGCAGTACTTC
many | TRBJ2-1 | TRBV12-3/TRBV12-4 | TRBD1 | CASLRTGASNEQFF | TGTGCCAGCCTGAGGACAGGGGCGTCCAATGAGCAGTTCTTC
NA | TRBJ2-2 | TRBV5-1 | NA | CASSLQGNSGELFF | TGCGCCAGCAGCTTACAGGGTAACTCCGGGGAGCTGTTTTTT
NA | TRBJ2-2 | TRBV20-1 | NA | CSASQGGTGELFF | TGCAGTGCTAGCCAAGGAGGGACAGGGGAGCTGTTTTTT
few | TRBJ1-6 | TRBV2 | TRBD1 | CAGGQENSPLHF | TGTGCCGGAGGACAGGAAAATTCACCCCTCCACTTT
NA | TRBJ1-1 | TRBV12-3/TRBV12-4 | TRBD1 | CASSLVSGTGAEAFF | TGTGCCAGCAGTTTAGTCTCGGGGACAGGGGCTGAAGCTTTCTTT
many | TRBJ1-1 | TRBV6-5 | NA | CASSYSEIRGYHTEAFF | TGTGCCAGCAGTTACTCCGAAATCAGGGGCTACCACACTGAAGCTTTCTTT
few | TRBJ2-1 | TRBV25-1 | NA | CASSELDPYNEQFF | TGTGCCAGCTCTGAATTGGACCCTTACAATGAGCAGTTCTTC
many | TRBJ2-1 | TRBV29-1 | TRBD2 | CSVVRTRTSGYLEQFF | TGCAGCGTTGTACGGACACGGACTAGCGGGTACCTCGAGCAGTTCTTC
few | TRBJ1-2 | TRBV6-6 | NA | CASSYSGTNGYTF | TGTGCCAGCAGTTACTCCGGGACGAATGGCTACACCTTC
many | TRBJ1-1 | TRBV3-1 | NA | CASSWGTPGTEAFF | TGTGCCAGCTCATGGGGGACACCGGGCACTGAAGCTTTCTTT
many | TRBJ1-3 | TRBV25-1 | TRBD1 | CASSEQPGQGPGNTIYF | TGTGCCAGCAGTGAACAACCGGGACAGGGACCTGGAAACACCATATATTTT
NA | TRBJ1-4 | TRBV4-2 | NA | CASSQDLRDAWEKLFF | TGTGCCAGCAGCCAGGACCTCAGGGACGCCTGGGAAAAACTGTTTTTT
few | TRBJ2-1 | TRBV11-3 | TRBD2 | CASSQGLAGGSNEQFF | TGTGCCAGCAGCCAGGGACTAGCGGGAGGGTCAAATGAGCAGTTCTTC
NA | TRBJ1-4 | TRBV14 | NA | CASSPRYRNEKLFF | TGTGCCAGCAGCCCACGATACAGAAATGAAAAACTGTTTTTT
many | TRBJ2-3 | TRBV6-5 | TRBD2 | CASSSYLSLAGGAADTQYF | TGTGCCAGCAGTTCCTACCTTTCCCTAGCGGGAGGAGCAGCAGATACGCAGTATTTT
NA | TRBJ2-1 | TRBV20-1 | TRBD2 | CSATSPYSGRGLYEQFF | TGCAGTGCCACCAGCCCTTATAGCGGGAGGGGGCTCTATGAGCAGTTCTTC
few | TRBJ1-1 | TRBV28 | TRBD1 | CASSSKTGPTAEAFF | TGTGCCAGCAGTTCCAAGACAGGGCCAACGGCTGAAGCTTTCTTT
many | TRBJ1-1 | TRBV5-1 | NA | CASSLAGEGGTEAFF | TGCGCCAGCAGCTTGGCCGGGGAGGGCGGCACTGAAGCTTTCTTT
few | TRBJ1-1 | TRBV14 | NA | CASSPTRGGGTEAFF | TGTGCCAGCAGCCCTACACGGGGTGGAGGGACTGAAGCTTTCTTT
many | TRBJ1-2 | TRBV4-2 | NA | CASSQEDIQYGYTF | TGTGCCAGCAGCCAAGAAGACATCCAATATGGCTACACCTTC
few | TRBJ2-1 | TRBV14 | TRBD2 | CASSQDQASGRQQFF | TGTGCCAGCAGCCAAGATCAGGCTAGCGGGAGACAACAGTTCTTC
many | TRBJ2-7 | TRBV10-3 | TRBD2 | CAISDTSGSSYEQYF | TGTGCCATCAGTGACACTAGCGGAAGCTCCTACGAGCAGTACTTC
NA | TRBJ2-3 | TRBV2 | TRBD2 | CASSWTSGSADTQYF | TGTGCCAGCAGCTGGACTAGCGGGAGTGCAGATACGCAGTATTTT
NA | TRBJ2-1 | TRBV7-2 | TRBD2 | CASRGGGSYNEQFF | TGTGCCAGCAGAGGCGGGGGCTCCTACAATGAGCAGTTCTTC
NA | TRBJ1-2 | TRBV29-1 | NA | CSVEVGGGGYTF | TGCAGCGTTGAAGTGGGGGGCGGAGGCTACACCTTC
many | TRBJ2-2 | TRBV3-1 | TRBD1 | CASSPGGRQGGELFF | TGTGCCAGCAGCCCAGGGGGCCGGCAGGGCGGGGAGCTGTTTTTT
few | TRBJ2-5 | TRBV29-1 | TRBD2 | CSVLASGSRETQYF | TGCAGCGTTCTGGCTAGCGGGAGTAGGGAGACCCAGTACTTC
few | TRBJ2-5 | TRBV4-1 | NA | CASSQDLQTKETQYF | TGCGCCAGCAGCCAAGATCTACAGACAAAAGAGACCCAGTACTTC
many | TRBJ2-1 | TRBV10-3 | TRBD1 | CAIRDRVRNEQFF | TGTGCCATCAGGGACAGGGTTCGCAATGAGCAGTTCTTC
few | TRBJ2-1 | TRBV2 | NA | CASRGLMAYNEQFF | TGTGCCAGCAGGGGTTTGATGGCCTACAATGAGCAGTTCTTC
NA | TRBJ2-7 | TRBV7-9 | TRBD2 | CASSTGLAGGLEQYF | TGTGCCAGCAGCACCGGACTAGCGGGAGGGCTGGAGCAGTACTTC
NA | TRBJ2-1 | TRBV7-2 | TRBD1 | CASSQAWGRGYNEQFF | TGTGCCAGCAGCCAAGCTTGGGGCAGGGGGTACAATGAGCAGTTCTTC
few | TRBJ2-1 | TRBV28 | NA | CASSPEDRIYNEQFF | TGTGCCAGCAGTCCTGAGGACAGAATCTACAATGAGCAGTTCTTC
NA | TRBJ2-7 | TRBV28 | NA | CASSFTIGPAYEQYF | TGTGCCAGCAGTTTTACCATCGGACCCGCCTACGAGCAGTACTTC
few | TRBJ1-2 | TRBV27 | TRBD1 | CASSLDPCDRGPSVWGYTF | TGTGCCAGCAGTTTAGATCCCTGCGACAGGGGCCCCAGCGTGTGGGGCTACACCTTC
few | TRBJ1-2 | TRBV20-1 | NA | CSARSTGQGPYGYTF | TGCAGTGCTAGGTCTACAGGGCAAGGTCCCTATGGCTACACCTTC
NA | TRBJ2-2 | TRBV6-1 | NA | CASRPPGAPTYGELFF | TGTGCCAGCAGACCCCCGGGGGCACCCACCTACGGGGAGCTGTTTTTT
NA | TRBJ1-2 | TRBV10-1 | TRBD1 | CASSENRGRGYTF | TGCGCCAGCAGTGAGAACAGGGGCCGCGGCTACACCTTC
many | TRBJ1-5 | TRBV4-1 | NA | CASSLMGANQPQHF | TGCGCCAGCAGCCTAATGGGGGCCAATCAGCCCCAGCATTTT
NA | TRBJ2-7 | TRBV27 | NA | CASGPYEQYF | TGTGCCAGCGGGCCCTACGAGCAGTACTTC
many | TRBJ1-3 | TRBV7-8 | NA | CASSLAAVDSGNTIYF | TGTGCCAGCAGCTTAGCGGCTGTTGACTCTGGAAACACCATATATTTT
few | TRBJ2-1 | TRBV9 | NA | CASSVEPVLGPFF | TGTGCCAGCAGCGTAGAGCCGGTCCTTGGTCCGTTCTTC
NA | TRBJ2-3 | TRBV5-1 | TRBD2 | CASTNSGGAADTQYF | TGCGCCAGCACCAATAGCGGGGGGGCCGCAGATACGCAGTATTTT
NA | TRBJ2-3 | TRBV7-6 | NA | CASSLEPAGPGSTDTQYF | TGTGCCAGCAGCTTAGAGCCCGCCGGGCCCGGATCCACAGATACGCAGTATTTT
few | TRBJ1-4 | TRBV4-1 | TRBD1 | CASSSRQGTNEKLFF | TGCGCCAGCAGCAGTCGACAGGGAACTAATGAAAAACTGTTTTTT
few | TRBJ2-1 | TRBV12-3/TRBV12-4 | NA | CASSYQGNQGEQFF | TGTGCCAGCAGTTATCAGGGGAACCAAGGTGAGCAGTTCTTC
many | TRBJ2-5 | TRBV29-1 | NA | CSADVARGTQYF | TGCAGCGCCGACGTAGCGAGGGGGACCCAGTACTTC
NA | TRBJ2-3 | TRBV7-2 | TRBD2 | CASSTNGGARGTDTQYF | TGTGCCAGCAGCACGAACGGGGGGGCGCGTGGCACAGATACGCAGTATTTT
few | TRBJ2-7 | TRBV12-3/TRBV12-4 | TRBD1 | CASSYPNRGFHEQYF | TGTGCCAGCAGCTACCCGAACAGGGGATTCCACGAGCAGTACTTC
NA | TRBJ2-3 | TRBV3-1 | TRBD1 | CASSPGQGMDTQYF | TGTGCCAGCAGCCCGGGACAGGGGATGGATACGCAGTATTTT
NA | TRBJ2-5 | TRBV12-3/TRBV12-4 | NA | CASTAGPGETQYF | TGTGCCAGCACCGCCGGTCCGGGGGAGACCCAGTACTTC
NA | TRBJ2-1 | TRBV12-3/TRBV12-4 | NA | CASSFLTEEQFF | TGTGCCAGCAGTTTTCTTACGGAAGAGCAGTTCTTC
many | TRBJ2-3 | TRBV12-3/TRBV12-4 | NA | CASSPLALLEDTQYF | TGTGCCAGCAGTCCACTAGCACTCCTGGAGGATACGCAGTATTTT